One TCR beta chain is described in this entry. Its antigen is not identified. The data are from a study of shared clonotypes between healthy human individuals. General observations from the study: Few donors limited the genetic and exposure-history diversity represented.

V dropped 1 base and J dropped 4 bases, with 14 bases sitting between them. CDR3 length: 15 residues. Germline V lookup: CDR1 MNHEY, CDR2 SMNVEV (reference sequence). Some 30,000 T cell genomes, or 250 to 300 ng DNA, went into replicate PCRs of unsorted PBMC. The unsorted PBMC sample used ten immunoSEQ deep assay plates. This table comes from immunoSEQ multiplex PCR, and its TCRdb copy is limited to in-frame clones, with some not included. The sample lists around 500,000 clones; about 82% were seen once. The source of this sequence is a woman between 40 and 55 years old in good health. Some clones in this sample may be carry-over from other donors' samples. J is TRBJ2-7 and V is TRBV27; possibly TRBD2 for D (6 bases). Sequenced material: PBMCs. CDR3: CASSLLGSAGYEQYF. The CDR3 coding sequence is TGTGCCAGCAGTTTATTGGGGAGCGCGGGATACGAGCAGTACTTC.